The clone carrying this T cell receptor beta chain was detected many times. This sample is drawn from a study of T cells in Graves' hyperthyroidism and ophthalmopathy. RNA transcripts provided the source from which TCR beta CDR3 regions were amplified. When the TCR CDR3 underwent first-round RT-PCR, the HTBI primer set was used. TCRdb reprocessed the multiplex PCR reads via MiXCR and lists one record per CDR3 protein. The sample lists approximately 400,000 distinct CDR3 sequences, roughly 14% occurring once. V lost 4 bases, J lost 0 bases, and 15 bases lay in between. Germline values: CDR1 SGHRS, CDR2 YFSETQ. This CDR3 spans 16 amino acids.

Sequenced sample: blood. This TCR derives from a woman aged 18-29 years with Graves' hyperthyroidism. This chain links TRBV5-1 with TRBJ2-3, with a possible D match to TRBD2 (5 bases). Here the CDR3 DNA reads TGCGCCAGCAGCCAGGTCAGCGGATTTAGCACAGATACGCAGTATTTT. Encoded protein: CASSQVSGFSTDTQYF.